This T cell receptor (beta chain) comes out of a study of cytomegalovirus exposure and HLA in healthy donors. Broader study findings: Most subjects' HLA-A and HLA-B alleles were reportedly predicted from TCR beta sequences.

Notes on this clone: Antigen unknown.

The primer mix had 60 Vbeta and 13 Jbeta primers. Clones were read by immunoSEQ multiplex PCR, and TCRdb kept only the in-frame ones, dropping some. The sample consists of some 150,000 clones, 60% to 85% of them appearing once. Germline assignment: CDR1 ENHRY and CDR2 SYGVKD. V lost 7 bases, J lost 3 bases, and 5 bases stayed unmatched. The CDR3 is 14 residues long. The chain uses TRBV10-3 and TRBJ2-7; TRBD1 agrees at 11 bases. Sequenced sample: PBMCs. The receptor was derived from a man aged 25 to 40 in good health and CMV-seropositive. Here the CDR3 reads CAITSGTGGYEQYF. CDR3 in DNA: TGTGCCATCACTTCCGGGACAGGGGGCTACGAGCAGTACTTC.